The TCR beta chain under discussion was sequenced for a study of monozygotic twins with inflammatory bowel disease. To note about this clonotype: Its target is unknown.

CDR1 is SGHDT and CDR2 is YYEEEE in the germline V gene. The CDR3 is 17 amino acids. Researchers ran eight separate cDNA reactions for each sample. Each UMI harboured a 6-nucleotide sample barcode and was appended via template switching. TCRdb re-called the 5' RACE reads and catalogs CDR3 proteins one per entry, DNA excluded. Its table records over 130,000 distinct CDR3 sequences. Study-level results: The co-twins with IBD showed lower TCRbeta diversity (inverse Simpson) than their healthy siblings.

This receptor was taken from a human donor with ulcerative colitis or Crohn's disease, or a healthy co-twin of an affected twin (not recorded which). The chain joins TRBV5-6 to TRBJ1-3. The specimen was blood. The CDR3 spells CASSSDGFRFSGNTIYF.